Presented here are 20 T cell receptor beta chains from one specimen sequenced in a study of OX40 agonist ivuxolimab in advanced cancers. Clones were read by immunoSEQ multiplex PCR, and TCRdb kept only the in-frame ones, dropping some. Among 75,000 to 100,000 clones listed, roughly 90% were seen once. Sequenced material: CD4+ or CD8+ T cells sorted from blood, taken in a trial of the OX40 agonist ivuxolimab. The receptors here all came from an adult with an advanced solid tumor such as melanoma, head and neck, liver or kidney cancer.

CDR3: CASSILGRGYTF. The CDR3 coding sequence is TGTGCCAGTAGTATTTTGGGTCGTGGCTACACCTTC. V is TRBV19 and J is TRBJ1-2; unclear D gene. Germline V CDR1 and CDR2: LNHDA, SQIVND (reference sequence). This CDR3 comprises 12 residues. With 3 bases removed from V and 7 bases from J, the gap between germline ends came to 9 bases.

The genes are TRBV4-2 and TRBJ2-7, with unresolved D. The CDR3 sequence is 14 residues long. Trimming cost V 3 bases and J 2 bases, with 11 bases left between them. Germline CDR1 and CDR2: LGHNA and YNFKEQ. The CDR3 here is CASSQDVLAYEQYF. CDR3 in DNA: TGTGCCAGCAGCCAGGACGTTCTCGCCTACGAGCAGTACTTC.

The DNA for the CDR3 is TGTGCCAGCAGCCCAGGACTAGCGGGGGGGCGAGATACGCAGTATTTT. Its protein product is CASSPGLAGGRDTQYF. This rearrangement joins TRBV9 to TRBJ2-3, with 15 bases that match TRBD2. After removal of 4 bases from V and 5 bases from J, the junction contained 5 bases not matched to a gene. CDR1 and CDR2 (germline): SGDLS, YYNGEE. The CDR3 sequence is 16 residues long. Drawing the rest from reference TRBV9 and TRBJ2-3, the complete variable domain is DSGVTQTPKHLITATGQRVTLRCSPRSGDLSVYWYQQSLDQGLQFLIQYYNGEERAKGNILERFSAQQFPDLHSELNLSSLELGDSALYFCASSPGLAGGRDTQYFGPGTRLTVL.

The chain has TRBV18 and TRBJ1-3; D gene uncertain. This CDR3 comprises 12 residues. The V end lost 6 bases, the J end lost 2 bases, and 5 bases lay between the germline ends. CDR1 KGHSH and CDR2 LQKENI come from the germline V gene. DNA of the CDR3: TGTGCCAGCTCTGAGGCTGGAAACACCATATATTTT. It specifies CASSEAGNTIYF.

The V gene is TRBV9, the J gene TRBJ2-1; TRBD2 might be the D (6 bases). The CDR3 spans 15 residues. The V and J ends lost 8 bases and 2 bases respectively, with 17 bases between them. Germline V gene lookup returns CDR1 SGDLS and CDR2 YYNGEE. Here the CDR3 reads CASGLTGDAYNEQFF. The CDR3 nucleotides read TGTGCCAGTGGCCTGACGGGAGACGCCTACAATGAGCAGTTCTTC.

The chain couples TRBV5-1 to TRBJ1-6; possible D gene TRBD1, 6 bases. Germline loops: CDR1 SGHRS, CDR2 YFSETQ. This CDR3 region has 13 residues. Trimming pared 4 bases from V and 10 bases from J, leaving 12 bases between. CDR3 sequence reads: CASSPEGESPLHF. CDR3 in DNA: TGCGCCAGCAGCCCAGAGGGGGAGTCACCCCTCCACTTT. The complete variable domain, with remaining parts taken from reference TRBV5-1 and TRBJ1-6, reads KAGVTQTPRYLIKTRGQQVTLSCSPISGHRSVSWYQQTPGQGLQFLFEYFSETQRNKGNFPGRFSGRQFSNSRSEMNVSTLELGDSALYLCASSPEGESPLHFGNGTRLTVT.

The genes are TRBV6-1 and TRBJ1-5; unclear D gene. Germline V gene lookup returns CDR1 MNHNS and CDR2 SASEGT. The CDR3 totals 14 residues. V lost 4 bases and J 0 bases, leaving 7 bases between the germline ends. Written as DNA, the CDR3 is TGTGCCAGCAGTGGGGCAGTTAGCAATCAGCCCCAGCATTTT. Amino acid sequence: CASSGAVSNQPQHF.

As to this clone: Other DNA variants within this sample encode the same CDR3. The rearrangement uses TRBV15 and TRBJ2-7, with TRBD1 identical over 7 bases. This CDR3 is 14 amino acids long. V lost 1 base and J lost 2; bases outside the gene matches: 2. Per the germline V gene, CDR1 is LNHNV and CDR2 is YYDKDF (reference sequence). CDR3 DNA sequence: TGTGCCACCAGCAGAGCAGGGGGAACCTACGAGCAGTACTTC. It yields the protein CATSRAGGTYEQYF.

This chain uses TRBV11-2 with TRBJ2-3; D is ambiguous. Germline CDR1 is SGHAT and CDR2 is FQNNGV. This CDR3 is 12 amino acids long. Trimming took 5 bases from V and 2 from J, leaving 5 bases between them. Here the CDR3 DNA reads TGTGCCAGCAGCCCTCCCACAGATACGCAGTATTTT. It codes for CASSPPTDTQYF.

This clone was seen only a few times. This chain connects TRBV4-1 to TRBJ2-2, with 7 bases lining up with TRBD2. J gave up 4 bases and V 6 bases, and 2 bases lay outside the gene matches. CDR1 MGHRA and CDR2 YSYEKL come from the germline V gene. The CDR3 has 13 residues. CDR3 sequence: CASRASGTGELFF. For the CDR3, the DNA is TGCGCCAGCAGGGCTAGCGGCACCGGGGAGCTGTTTTTT.

The chain is built from TRBV19 and TRBJ2-1, with 8 bases fitting TRBD1. The CDR3 contains 15 residues. CDR1 LNHDA and CDR2 SQIVND come from the germline V gene (reference sequence). Trimming removed 10 bases from V and 2 bases from J; junction bases left unmatched: 10. The DNA for the CDR3 is TGTGCCACCAGAGGAACAGGGGGTCCCTACAATGAGCAGTTCTTC. Protein: CATRGTGGPYNEQFF.

This chain's CDR3 is CASSPSGGGEAGYTF. The CDR3 bases are TGTGCCAGCAGCCCCTCCGGCGGGGGTGAGGCTGGCTACACCTTC. This sequence joins TRBV7-3 and TRBJ1-2; possibly TRBD1 for D (5 bases). The V and J ends lost 5 bases and 7 bases respectively, with 20 bases between them. The CDR3 totals 15 residues. Germline V gene lookup returns CDR1 SGHTA and CDR2 FQGTGA.

The gene calls are TRBV5-6 and TRBJ2-2; 10 bases map to TRBD1. Trimming at V came to 3 bases and at J to 4 bases, leaving 3 bases not matched to a gene. Germline V gives CDR1 SGHDT, CDR2 YYEEEE. CDR3 length equals 15 residues. CDR3 residues: CASSWDRGRTGELFF. CDR3 bases: TGTGCCAGCAGCTGGGACAGGGGCCGCACCGGGGAGCTGTTTTTT.

The gene calls are TRBV7-2 and TRBJ1-1; no clear D gene. Germline V lookup: CDR1 SGHTA, CDR2 FQGNSA. Trimming removed 5 bases from V and 0 bases from J, with 13 bases in between. CDR3 length: 15 residues. The CDR3 region has the DNA TGTGCCAGCAGCCTCTATGGGGTTATGAACACTGAAGCTTTCTTT. It specifies CASSLYGVMNTEAFF.

This chain joins TRBV6-1 and TRBJ1-5; D remains ambiguous. Germline CDR1 MNHNS, CDR2 SASEGT. Trimming left V 3 bases short and J 7 bases short, with 10 bases between. The CDR3 runs to 13 residues. This CDR3 reads CASSEEVDQPQHF. Written as DNA, the CDR3 is TGTGCCAGCAGTGAGGAGGTGGACCAGCCCCAGCATTTT.

The chain has TRBV5-1 and TRBJ2-2; D possibly corresponds to TRBD2 (5 bases). Germline assignment: CDR1 SGHRS and CDR2 YFSETQ. The CDR3 has 14 residues. The V end lost 0 bases, the J end lost 9 bases, and 12 bases lay between the germline ends. The CDR3 is CASSLGLGERELFF. CDR3 sequence (DNA): TGCGCCAGCAGCTTGGGACTGGGAGAGAGGGAGCTGTTTTTT. The variable domain in full, with the rest retrieved from reference TRBV5-1 and TRBJ2-2, is KAGVTQTPRYLIKTRGQQVTLSCSPISGHRSVSWYQQTPGQGLQFLFEYFSETQRNKGNFPGRFSGRQFSNSRSEMNVSTLELGDSALYLCASSLGLGERELFFGEGSRLTVL.

The chain joins TRBV6-1 to TRBJ2-1; 13 nucleotides line up with TRBD2. The trim removed 6 bases at V and 6 bases at J, leaving 5 bases unmatched. This CDR3 is 15 amino acids long. Germline V lookup: CDR1 MNHNS, CDR2 SASEGT. This CDR3 reads CASRKLAGGGNEQFF. In DNA form, the CDR3 reads TGTGCCAGCAGAAAACTAGCGGGAGGGGGCAATGAGCAGTTCTTC.

V and J are TRBV10-1 and TRBJ2-1; D ambiguous. This CDR3 has 13 residues. Looked up from germline, CDR1 is WNHNN and CDR2 is SYGVQD (reference sequence). Trimming left V 4 bases short and J 4 bases short, with 8 bases between. CDR3 loop: CASSAALYNEQFF. CDR3 in DNA: TGCGCCAGCAGTGCAGCCCTGTACAATGAGCAGTTCTTC.

This clone was picked up one time. The chain couples TRBV28 to TRBJ2-2; D is unresolved. The germline V gene has CDR1 MDHEN and CDR2 SYDVKM. The germline V and J ends were trimmed by 7 bases and 5 bases, with 8 bases remaining between them. The CDR3 is made up of 12 amino acids. The CDR3, as DNA: TGTGCCAGCACTCTGTGGACCGGGGAGCTGTTTTTT. Encoded protein: CASTLWTGELFF.

The chain links TRBV4-2 to TRBJ2-5; D might be TRBD1 (5 bases). The germline CDR1 and CDR2 sequences are LGHNA and YNFKEQ. The CDR3 spans 14 residues. Trimming removed 0 bases at V and 4 bases at J, with 9 bases between. The CDR3 sequence is CASSQEERGETQYF. The CDR3 DNA follows: TGTGCCAGCAGCCAAGAAGAAAGGGGAGAGACCCAGTACTTC.